A single sample gave rise to the 26 T cell receptor beta chains below, sequenced in a study of T cells in Graves' hyperthyroidism and ophthalmopathy. Amplification targeted TCR beta CDR3 regions from RNA transcripts. The TCR CDR3 first-round RT-PCR relied on the HTBI primer set. Using its own MiXCR run on the multiplex PCR reads, TCRdb lists one record per CDR3 protein. The sample records 500,000 to 650,000 distinct CDR3 sequences, 11% to 15% being singletons. The sample taken for sequencing was blood. Receptor source: a woman aged 40 to 50 with Graves' hyperthyroidism.

The sample holds many counts of this clonotype. J is TRBJ2-5 and V is TRBV30; TRBD1 agrees at 8 bases. CDR1 is GTSNPN and CDR2 is SVGIG in the germline V gene (reference sequence). With 2 bases clipped from V and 2 bases from J, the junction kept 7 bases outside the gene matches. There are 15 residues in the CDR3. The CDR3 loop is CAWSSGTGVQETQYF. CDR3 nucleotides: TGTGCCTGGAGTTCAGGGACAGGCGTTCAAGAGACCCAGTACTTC.

This clonotype showed up many times. The chain links TRBV3-1 to TRBJ1-5; D ambiguous. V lost 0 bases to trimming and J lost 4 bases, with 10 bases between them. The germline V gene has CDR1 LGHDT and CDR2 YNNKEL (reference sequence). CDR3 length equals 15 residues. CDR3 in amino acids: CASSQDFTGNQPQHF. CDR3 DNA: TGTGCCAGCAGCCAAGATTTTACTGGTAATCAGCCCCAGCATTTT.

In its sample, this clonotype was seen many times. The chain combines TRBV20-1 with TRBJ2-7; D may be TRBD2 (5 bases). The V gene lost 3 bases and the J gene lost 3 bases, with 18 bases spanning the gap. The CDR3 extends over 15 amino acids. Looked up from germline, CDR1 is DFQATT and CDR2 is SNEGSKA (reference sequence). In DNA, the CDR3 is TGCAGTGCTAGTGGGGTTGGCGGAGGTAACTACGAGCAGTACTTC. Its translation is CSASGVGGGNYEQYF.

V usage is TRBV20-1 and J usage is TRBJ2-2; the match to TRBD2 covers 7 bases. V gave up 6 bases and J gave up 0 bases; unmatched junction bases: 4. There are 14 residues in the CDR3. Germline CDR1 is DFQATT and CDR2 is SNEGSKA (reference sequence). The CDR3 loop is CSAKSGANTGELFF. The CDR3 bases are TGCAGTGCAAAAAGCGGGGCGAACACCGGGGAGCTGTTTTTT.

To note about this clonotype: A much larger clone is a single base away; this may be a read error. This chain links TRBV3-1 with TRBJ2-3, with 9 bases lining up with TRBD2. Germline loops: CDR1 LGHDT, CDR2 YNNKEL (reference sequence). CDR3 length: 18 amino acids. Losses at the gene ends were 1 base for V and 5 bases for J; bases not matched to a gene: 13. The CDR3 region is CASSQVLSGRSQGDTQYF. The DNA for the CDR3 is TGTGCCAGCAGCCAAGTCTTGAGCGGGAGGAGTCAGGGAGATACGCAGTATTTT.

This clonotype was detected only a few times. The chain joins TRBV19 to TRBJ2-7; 7 bases align to TRBD1. V gave up 3 bases and J gave up 0 bases; unmatched junction bases: 14. This CDR3 is built from 18 residues. From germline, CDR1 is LNHDA and CDR2 SQIVND (reference sequence). The CDR3 region is CASSIRPATGSGSYEQYF. CDR3 nucleotide sequence: TGTGCCAGTAGTATCCGGCCGGCGACAGGGTCTGGCTCCTACGAGCAGTACTTC. Full variable domain (rest looked up from reference TRBV19 and TRBJ2-7): DGGITQSPKYLFRKEGQNVTLSCEQNLNHDAMYWYRQDPGQGLRLIYYSQIVNDFQKGDIAEGYSVSREKKESFPLTVTSAQKNPTAFYLCASSIRPATGSGSYEQYFGPGTRLTVT.

This clonotype was counted at least ten times. The chain combines TRBV7-3 with TRBJ2-2; unclear D gene. V dropped 4 bases and J dropped 3 bases, with 9 bases sitting between them. Per the germline V gene, CDR1 is SGHTA and CDR2 is FQGTGA. This CDR3 region has 14 residues. This CDR3 is CASSSQPHTGELFF. The DNA for the CDR3 is TGTGCCAGCAGCTCCCAGCCGCACACCGGGGAGCTGTTTTTT.

This clonotype has ten or more counts. The chain carries TRBV11-1 and TRBJ2-2, with 8 positions matching TRBD2. The CDR3 has 16 residues. V was pared by 2 bases and J by 3 bases, with 5 bases of the junction left unmatched. CDR1 is SGHAT, CDR2 FQDESV, per germline (reference sequence). The CDR3 reads CASSLHLAGYTGELFF. CDR3 DNA sequence: TGTGCCAGCAGCTTACATTTAGCGGGGTACACCGGGGAGCTGTTTTTT.

This clonotype was seen a handful of times. This chain joins TRBV5-8 and TRBJ2-7; 10 nucleotides align to TRBD1. The V segment lost 1 base and the J segment 3 bases; nucleotides outside the gene matches: 4. The CDR3 extends over 15 amino acids. CDR1 is SGHTS, CDR2 YDEGEE, per germline. The CDR3 DNA reads as TGTGCCAGCAGCTTGACTGGGACAGGGGTCTACGAGCAGTACTTC. Its translation: CASSLTGTGVYEQYF.

This clonotype turned up a few times. The chain uses TRBV5-1 and TRBJ2-1; D gene uncertain. V was clipped by 5 bases and J by 10 bases, with 7 bases between them. The V gene's germline CDR1 is SGHRS and CDR2 YFSETQ. The CDR3 consists of 10 residues. CDR3 nucleotides: TGCGCCAGCAGGGGTGAAGAGCAGTTCTTC. Its protein product is CASRGEEQFF.

This clonotype has a count of ten or more. The chain links TRBV20-1 to TRBJ2-1; the D is unclear. Germline assignment: CDR1 DFQATT and CDR2 SNEGSKA (reference sequence). The CDR3 has 13 amino acids. V shed 0 bases and J shed 5 bases, with 8 bases lying between them. CDR3 in amino acids: CSARDGVDNEQFF. The DNA of the CDR3 is TGCAGTGCTAGAGATGGAGTAGACAATGAGCAGTTCTTC.

The chain carries TRBV7-9 and TRBJ2-7; a weak D match, TRBD2 (6 bases). CDR1 is SEHNR and CDR2 is FQNEAQ in the germline V gene (reference sequence). The V and J ends lost 5 bases and 0 bases respectively, with 17 bases between them. CDR3 length: 16 residues. Written as DNA, the CDR3 is TGTGCCAGCAGCCCAGACGGTGGGACTTTCTCCTACGAGCAGTACTTC. It encodes CASSPDGGTFSYEQYF. Filled out from reference TRBV7-9 and TRBJ2-7, the complete variable domain reads DTGVSQNPRHKITKRGQNVTFRCDPISEHNRLYWYRQTLGQGPEFLTYFQNEAQLEKSRLLSDRFSAERPKGSFSTLEIQRTEQGDSAMYLCASSPDGGTFSYEQYFGPGTRLTVT.

This clonotype came up many times. The chain uses TRBV7-3 and TRBJ2-2, with D unresolved. This CDR3 region has 12 residues. Trimming removed 5 bases from V and 6 bases from J, with 7 bases in between. Germline assignment: CDR1 SGHTA and CDR2 FQGTGA. The CDR3 DNA reads as TGTGCCAGCAGCATTGAGCCCGGGGAGCTGTTTTTT. Its protein is CASSIEPGELFF.

This clonotype was seen ten or more times. This chain connects TRBV28 to TRBJ2-7; TRBD1 is a possible D gene (6 bases). Germline-derived CDR1 and CDR2 are MDHEN and SYDVKM. The CDR3 is 16 amino acids. Trimming removed 4 bases from V and 0 bases from J, with 16 bases in between. CDR3 protein: CASSWSHRDNSYEQYF. The CDR3 bases are TGTGCCAGCAGTTGGTCCCACCGGGACAACTCCTACGAGCAGTACTTC. Complete variable domain (other parts from reference TRBV28 and TRBJ2-7): DVKVTQSSRYLVKRTGEKVFLECVQDMDHENMFWYRQDPGLGLRLIYFSYDVKMKEKGDIPEGYSVSREKKERFSLILESASTNQTSMYLCASSWSHRDNSYEQYFGPGTRLTVT.

This clonotype came up many times. The gene calls are TRBV28 and TRBJ1-1; TRBD1 matches at 10 bases. The ends lost 2 bases at V and 0 bases at J; junction bases unmatched: 6. The germline gives CDR1 MDHEN, CDR2 SYDVKM. The CDR3 is 17 amino acids. CDR3 DNA: TGTGCCAGCAGTTTAGTGATGGGACAGGGGATGAACACTGAAGCTTTCTTT. Encoded protein: CASSLVMGQGMNTEAFF.

This clonotype was observed a few times. This chain connects TRBV5-5 to TRBJ2-3; 7 nucleotides align to TRBD2. Unmatched junction bases numbered 22, after V lost 1 base and J lost 5 bases. This CDR3 is 20 amino acids long. Germline-derived CDR1 and CDR2 are SGHKS and YYEKEE (reference sequence). The CDR3 DNA follows: TGTGCCAGCAGCTTGACTGGACTAGGACCGATGTTTGGCGGACAAGATACGCAGTATTTT. It codes for CASSLTGLGPMFGGQDTQYF. Complete variable domain (other parts from reference TRBV5-5 and TRBJ2-3): DAGVTQSPTHLIKTRGQQVTLRCSPISGHKSVSWYQQVLGQGPQFIFQYYEKEERGRGNFPDRFSARQFPNYSSELNVNALLLGDSALYLCASSLTGLGPMFGGQDTQYFGPGTRLTVL.

This clonotype was seen ten or more times. This chain connects TRBV3-1 to TRBJ1-1; D is perhaps TRBD1 (6 bases). Trimming removed 1 base at V and 4 bases at J, with 13 bases between. Germline V CDR1 and CDR2: LGHDT, YNNKEL (reference sequence). This CDR3 region has 15 residues. CDR3 loop: CASSQAVGASTEAFF. Here the CDR3 DNA reads TGTGCCAGCAGCCAAGCGGTGGGGGCTAGCACTGAAGCTTTCTTT. Using reference TRBV3-1 and TRBJ1-1 for the parts outside the CDR3, the full variable domain is DTAVSQTPKYLVTQMGNDKSIKCEQNLGHDTMYWYKQDSKKFLKIMFSYNNKELIINETVPNRFSPKSPDKAHLNLHINSLELGDSAVYFCASSQAVGASTEAFFGQGTRLTVV.

The J gene is TRBJ2-3, the V gene TRBV20-1; 9 bases fit TRBD2. CDR1 and CDR2 from the germline V gene are DFQATT and SNEGSKA (reference sequence). This CDR3 is 13 amino acids long. V trimming: 1 base; J trimming: 7 bases; junction bases outside the gene matches: 3. The CDR3 sequence is CSARVAGVNTQYF. As DNA, the CDR3 is TGCAGTGCTAGAGTAGCGGGAGTAAATACGCAGTATTTT.

This clonotype was found many times. The chain carries TRBV28 and TRBJ1-4; D unclear. V lost 6 bases and J lost 8, with 10 bases in between. Germline loops: CDR1 MDHEN, CDR2 SYDVKM. The CDR3 is 12 residues long. As DNA, the CDR3 is TGTGCCAGCAGCCCCCGACCAGAAAAACTGTTTTTT. Residues: CASSPRPEKLFF. Based on the CDR3 plus reference TRBV28 and TRBJ1-4, the full variable domain is DVKVTQSSRYLVKRTGEKVFLECVQDMDHENMFWYRQDPGLGLRLIYFSYDVKMKEKGDIPEGYSVSREKKERFSLILESASTNQTSMYLCASSPRPEKLFFGSGTQLSVL.

In DNA, the CDR3 is TGTGCCAGCACCCTTGGGCAGTCCGAGCAGTACTTC. This codes for CASTLGQSEQYF. The chain employs TRBV12-3 or TRBV12-4 and TRBJ2-7; no reliable D call. The CDR3 extends over 12 amino acids. Deletions cut 7 bases from V and 6 bases from J, with 13 bases between.

This clonotype was recorded only once. This sequence may be a read error, since a much larger clone differs from it by one base. This chain links TRBV4-2 with TRBJ2-5; D is unresolved. Germline V gene sequence: CDR1 LGHNA, CDR2 YNFKEQ. CDR3 length: 13 amino acids. In DNA, the CDR3 is TGTGCCAGCAGCATCGGACGCCAAGAGATCCAGTACTTC. Translation gives CASSIGRQEIQYF.

V usage is TRBV11-2 and J usage is TRBJ1-2; the match to TRBD1 covers 7 bases. CDR1 and CDR2 (germline): SGHAT, FQNNGV. After removal of 5 bases from V and 4 bases from J, the junction contained 16 bases not matched to a gene. The CDR3 runs to 17 residues. In DNA, the CDR3 is TGTGCCAGCAGCGGCACCGGGACAGCCAGATCTTTCTATGGCTACACCTTC. Its protein product is CASSGTGTARSFYGYTF.

This clonotype was seen only a few times. V usage is TRBV6-2 or TRBV6-3 and J usage is TRBJ1-3; no firm D call. The CDR3 covers 16 residues. Trimming pared 2 bases from V and 0 bases from J, leaving 11 bases between. CDR1 MNHEY and CDR2 SVGEGT come from the germline V gene. CDR3 in DNA: TGTGCCAGCAGTTACGGCGGCATCCGCTCTGGAAACACCATATATTTT. It specifies CASSYGGIRSGNTIYF.

On this clonotype itself: This CDR3 is missing its conserved last phenylalanine or tryptophan, likely due to a read error. CDR3 residues: CAGSQGERNTEAFV. The DNA of the CDR3 is TGTGCCGGCAGCCAAGGGGAGAGGAACACTGAAGCTTTCGTT. The V call is TRBV3-1, the J call TRBJ1-1; weak D call: TRBD1 (5 bases). Germline V lookup: CDR1 LGHDT, CDR2 YNNKEL (reference sequence). This CDR3 is built from 14 residues.

This clonotype came up many times. The V call is TRBV5-6, the J call TRBJ1-1, with D unresolved. From germline, CDR1 is SGHDT and CDR2 YYEEEE. V lost 2 bases to trimming and J lost 7 bases, with 9 bases between them. CDR3 length: 12 amino acids. The CDR3 nucleotides are TGTGCCAGCAGCTTAGTACCGCGTGAAGCTTTCTTT. Protein product: CASSLVPREAFF.

This chain links TRBV3-1 with TRBJ2-2, with 12 nucleotides matching TRBD2. This CDR3 is built from 16 residues. J gave up 6 bases and V 2 bases, and 4 bases lay outside the gene matches. Germline assignment: CDR1 LGHDT and CDR2 YNNKEL (reference sequence). The CDR3 region has the DNA TGTGCCAGCAGCCAAAGGACTAGCGGGAAGGCCGGGGAGCTGTTTTTT. It specifies CASSQRTSGKAGELFF.